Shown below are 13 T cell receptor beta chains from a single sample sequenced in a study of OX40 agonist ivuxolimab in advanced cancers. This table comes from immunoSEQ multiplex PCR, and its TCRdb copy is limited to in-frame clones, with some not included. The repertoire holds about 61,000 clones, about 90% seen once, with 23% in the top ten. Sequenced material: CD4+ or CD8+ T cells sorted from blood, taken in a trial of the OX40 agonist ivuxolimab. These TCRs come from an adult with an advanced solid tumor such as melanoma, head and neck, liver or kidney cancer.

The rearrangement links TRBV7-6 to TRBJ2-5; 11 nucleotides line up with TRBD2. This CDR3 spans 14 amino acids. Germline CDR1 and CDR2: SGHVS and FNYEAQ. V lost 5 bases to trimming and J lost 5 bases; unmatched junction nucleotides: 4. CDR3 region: CASSPRTSGETQYF. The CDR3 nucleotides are TGTGCCAGCAGCCCCAGGACTAGCGGGGAGACCCAGTACTTC.

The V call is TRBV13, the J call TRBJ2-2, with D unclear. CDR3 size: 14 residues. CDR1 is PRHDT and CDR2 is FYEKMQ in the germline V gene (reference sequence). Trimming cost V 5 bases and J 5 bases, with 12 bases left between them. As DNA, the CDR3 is TGTGCCAGCAGCCAAGCCGTGGTTACCGGGGAGCTGTTTTTT. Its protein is CASSQAVVTGELFF.

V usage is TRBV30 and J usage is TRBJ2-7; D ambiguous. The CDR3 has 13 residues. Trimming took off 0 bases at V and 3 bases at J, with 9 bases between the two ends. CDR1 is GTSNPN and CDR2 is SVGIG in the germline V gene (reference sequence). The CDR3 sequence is CAWSVRLHYEQYV. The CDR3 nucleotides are TGTGCCTGGAGTGTACGGCTCCACTACGAGCAGTACGTC.

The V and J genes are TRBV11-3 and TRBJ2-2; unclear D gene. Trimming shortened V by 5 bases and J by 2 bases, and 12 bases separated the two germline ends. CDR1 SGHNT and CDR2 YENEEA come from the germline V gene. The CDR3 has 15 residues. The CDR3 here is CASSASLGNTGELFF. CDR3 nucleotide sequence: TGTGCCAGCAGCGCCTCCCTCGGTAACACCGGGGAGCTGTTTTTT.

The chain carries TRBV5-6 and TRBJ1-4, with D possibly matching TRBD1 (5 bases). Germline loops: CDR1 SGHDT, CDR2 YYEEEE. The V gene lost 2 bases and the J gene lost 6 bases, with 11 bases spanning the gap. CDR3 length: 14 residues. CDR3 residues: CASSFGAGHEKLFF. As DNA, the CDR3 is TGTGCCAGCAGCTTTGGGGCGGGTCATGAAAAACTGTTTTTT.

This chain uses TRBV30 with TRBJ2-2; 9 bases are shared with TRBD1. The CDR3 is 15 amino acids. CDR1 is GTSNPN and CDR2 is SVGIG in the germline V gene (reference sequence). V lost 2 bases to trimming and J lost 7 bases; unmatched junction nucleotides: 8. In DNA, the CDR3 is TGTGCCTGGAGTTTCACACAGGGGGCTGGCGGGGAGCTGTTTTTT. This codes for CAWSFTQGAGGELFF.

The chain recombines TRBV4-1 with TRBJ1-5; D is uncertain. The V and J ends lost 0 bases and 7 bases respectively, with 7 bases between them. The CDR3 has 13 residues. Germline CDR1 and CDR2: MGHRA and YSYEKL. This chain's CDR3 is CASSQDLRQPQHF. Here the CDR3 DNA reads TGCGCCAGCAGCCAAGATCTCCGACAGCCCCAGCATTTT.

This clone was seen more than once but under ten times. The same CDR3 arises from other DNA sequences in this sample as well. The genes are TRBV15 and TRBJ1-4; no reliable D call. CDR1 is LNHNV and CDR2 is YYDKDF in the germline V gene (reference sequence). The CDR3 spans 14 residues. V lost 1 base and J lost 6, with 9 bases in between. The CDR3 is CATSRGGVDEKLFF. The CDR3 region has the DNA TGTGCCACCAGCAGAGGCGGGGTTGATGAAAAACTGTTTTTT.

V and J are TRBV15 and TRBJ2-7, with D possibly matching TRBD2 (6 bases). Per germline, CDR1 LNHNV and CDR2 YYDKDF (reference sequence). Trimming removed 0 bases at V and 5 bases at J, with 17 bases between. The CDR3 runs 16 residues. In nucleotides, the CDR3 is TGTGCCACCAGCAGAGATGGGGAGGAGGGTTGGCACGAGCAGTACTTC. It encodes CATSRDGEEGWHEQYF.

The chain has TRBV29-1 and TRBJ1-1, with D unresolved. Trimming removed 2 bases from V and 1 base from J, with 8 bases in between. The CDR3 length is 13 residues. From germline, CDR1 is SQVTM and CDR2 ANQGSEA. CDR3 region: CSVESGGNTEAFF. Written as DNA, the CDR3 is TGCAGCGTTGAAAGCGGCGGGAACACTGAAGCTTTCTTT.

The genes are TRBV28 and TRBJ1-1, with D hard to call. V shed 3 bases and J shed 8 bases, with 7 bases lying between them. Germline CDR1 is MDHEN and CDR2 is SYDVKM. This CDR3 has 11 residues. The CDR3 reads CASSFRSEAFF. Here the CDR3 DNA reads TGTGCCAGCAGTTTTCGGTCAGAAGCTTTCTTT. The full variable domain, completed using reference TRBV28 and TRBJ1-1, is DVKVTQSSRYLVKRTGEKVFLECVQDMDHENMFWYRQDPGLGLRLIYFSYDVKMKEKGDIPEGYSVSREKKERFSLILESASTNQTSMYLCASSFRSEAFFGQGTRLTVV.

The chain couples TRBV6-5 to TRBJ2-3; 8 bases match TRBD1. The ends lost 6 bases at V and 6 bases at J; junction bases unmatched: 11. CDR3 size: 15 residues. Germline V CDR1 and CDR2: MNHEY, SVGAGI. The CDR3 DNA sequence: TGTGCCAGCAGCCCGACAGGGGCCTCCACGGATACGCAGTATTTT. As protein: CASSPTGASTDTQYF.

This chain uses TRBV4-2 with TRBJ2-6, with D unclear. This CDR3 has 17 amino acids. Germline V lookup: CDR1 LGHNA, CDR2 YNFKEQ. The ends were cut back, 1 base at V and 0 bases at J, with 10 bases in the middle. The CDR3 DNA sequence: TGTGCCAGCAGCCAAGGCTTGAGCAACTCTGGGGCCAACGTCCTGACTTTC. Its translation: CASSQGLSNSGANVLTF.